This record looks at one T cell receptor beta chain sequence and its context. Antigen: not known. These data originate in a study of human CD8 memory T cell subsets. Study outcomes and limitations: There was only minimal overlap between the repertoires of stem-like memory and precursor exhausted T cells. Stem-like memory T cell repertoires seemed more diverse than precursor exhausted ones by Chao1 estimates.

CDR1 is LGHNA, CDR2 YNFKEQ, per germline. The CDR3 loop spans 19 amino acids. Sequencing libraries of TCR beta were made by UMI-labeled 5' RACE. With the 5' RACE reads reprocessed, TCRdb shows one record per CDR3 protein and no DNA. This sample lists around 19,000 distinct CDR3 sequences; its ten largest clones have roughly 5%. V usage is TRBV4-2 and J usage is TRBJ2-3; TCRdb names TRBD2, which stays unverified in the absence of DNA. The TCR was taken from a human donor in good health. Specimen: CD8+ T cells from PBMCs. CDR3 in amino acids: CASSRRFGGGTSSTDTQYF.